The 24 T cell receptor beta chains presented below share a single source sample, sequenced in a study of OX40 agonist ivuxolimab in advanced cancers. Only in-frame clones appear in the TCRdb table, and some are missing; sequencing was by immunoSEQ multiplex PCR. The sample records some 5,100 clones, 85% to 90% being singletons. This specimen was CD4+ or CD8+ T cells sorted from blood, taken in a trial of the OX40 agonist ivuxolimab. The receptors here all came from an adult with an advanced solid tumor such as melanoma, head and neck, liver or kidney cancer.

The chain combines TRBV6-1 with TRBJ2-5; maybe TRBD2 (6 bases). Trimming pared 2 bases from V and 5 bases from J, leaving 12 bases between. The CDR3 covers 14 residues. The V gene's germline CDR1 is MNHNS and CDR2 SASEGT. The DNA of the CDR3 is TGTGCCAGCAGTGAACTGGGGAGGCTTGAGACCCAGTACTTC. Its protein is CASSELGRLETQYF.

The chain couples TRBV25-1 to TRBJ1-2, with D possibly TRBD1 on 6 matching bases. Germline CDR1 reads MGHDK; CDR2 reads SYGVNS. Trimming left V 0 bases short and J 7 bases short, with 24 bases between. The CDR3 loop spans 18 amino acids. The CDR3 spells CASSEYRLGGGGVGGYTF. In DNA, the CDR3 is TGTGCCAGCAGTGAATACCGTTTAGGTGGAGGGGGTGTGGGTGGCTACACCTTC.

This clone was seen only a few times. The chain recombines TRBV27 with TRBJ1-5; D may be TRBD1 (6 bases). Trimming took 4 bases from V and 0 from J, leaving 10 bases between them. Germline CDR1 is MNHEY and CDR2 is SMNVEV (reference sequence). The CDR3 is 15 residues long. The CDR3 DNA sequence: TGTGCCAGCAGTTCGCAGGGGTATAGCAATCAGCCCCAGCATTTT. It codes for CASSSQGYSNQPQHF.

The chain recombines TRBV14 with TRBJ2-7, with 7 bases matching TRBD1. Germline CDR1 SGHDN, CDR2 FVKESK. Unmatched junction bases numbered 14, after V lost 1 base and J lost 5 bases. The CDR3 covers 17 residues. The CDR3 reads CASSQGRPIQGFHEQYF. The CDR3 bases are TGTGCCAGCAGCCAAGGAAGACCAATACAGGGGTTCCACGAGCAGTACTTC.

This rearrangement joins TRBV7-3 to TRBJ2-1; 11 nucleotides agree with TRBD1. The CDR3 extends over 15 amino acids. The germline gives CDR1 SGHTA, CDR2 FQGTGA. V was clipped by 2 bases and J by 9 bases; unmatched bases: 6. CDR3 DNA: TGTGCCAGCAGCTTAGCCCGGACAGGGGGCATTGAGCAGTTCTTC. Translating it yields CASSLARTGGIEQFF.

The chain links TRBV29-1 to TRBJ2-1; 8 nucleotides line up with TRBD2. Germline V gene data show CDR1 as SQVTM and CDR2 as ANQGSEA. After removal of 0 bases from V and 8 bases from J, the junction contained 9 bases not matched to a gene. This CDR3 spans 15 amino acids. In nucleotides, the CDR3 is TGCAGCGTTGAAGAACCAAGCGGGAGTAGGTATGAGCAGTTCTTC. Translating gives CSVEEPSGSRYEQFF.

The CDR3 sequence is CASSLGASGPSYNEQFF. CDR3 DNA sequence: TGCGCCAGCAGCTTGGGGGCTAGCGGGCCCTCCTACAATGAGCAGTTCTTC. This chain connects TRBV5-1 to TRBJ2-1; 8 bases fit TRBD2. Germline assignment: CDR1 SGHRS and CDR2 YFSETQ. This CDR3 region has 17 residues. Trimming cost V 0 bases and J 0 bases; bases outside gene matches: 5.

The V gene is TRBV5-6, the J gene TRBJ2-1; possible D gene TRBD2, 6 bases. V shed 0 bases and J shed 8 bases, with 6 bases lying between them. Germline loops: CDR1 SGHDT, CDR2 YYEEEE. CDR3 length: 12 residues. Here the CDR3 DNA reads TGTGCCAGCAGCTTGGCGGGGGATGAGCAGTTCTTC. Amino acid sequence: CASSLAGDEQFF.

The J gene is TRBJ2-7, the V gene TRBV14; D is perhaps TRBD2 (6 bases). Germline-derived CDR1 and CDR2 are SGHDN and FVKESK. This CDR3 contains 15 residues. Trimming cost V 4 bases and J 1 base, with 14 bases left between them. The CDR3 is CASSPLGGASYEQYF. The CDR3 coding sequence is TGTGCCAGCAGCCCACTAGGCGGGGCTTCCTACGAGCAGTACTTC.

The chain employs TRBV15 and TRBJ2-3; D remains unclear. Trimming stripped 2 bases from V and 3 bases from J, with 9 bases between. The CDR3 is 14 residues long. Germline V gene sequence: CDR1 LNHNV, CDR2 YYDKDF (reference sequence). CDR3 sequence (DNA): TGTGCCACCAGCAGATTCTCGGTTACAGATACGCAGTATTTT. It is translated as CATSRFSVTDTQYF.

In its sample, this clone was seen a few times. The rearrangement uses TRBV5-1 and TRBJ1-1; D not resolved. V lost 1 base and J lost 1, with 5 bases in between. There are 13 residues in the CDR3. Looked up from germline, CDR1 is SGHRS and CDR2 is YFSETQ. The CDR3 nucleotides read TGCGCCAGCAGCTTGTCGTCGAACACTGAAGCTTTCTTT. This encodes CASSLSSNTEAFF.

J is TRBJ2-5 and V is TRBV5-1, with D possibly TRBD2 on 5 matching bases. From germline, CDR1 is SGHRS and CDR2 YFSETQ. V was trimmed by 4 bases and J by 5 bases, leaving 9 bases between them. This CDR3 comprises 12 residues. In DNA form, the CDR3 reads TGCGCCAGCAGCCCAGCGGTGGAGACCCAGTACTTC. It translates to CASSPAVETQYF.

The chain combines TRBV6-6 with TRBJ2-7; D ambiguous. The V end was cut by 2 bases, the J end by 2 bases, with 10 bases between. Per germline, CDR1 MNHNY and CDR2 SVGAGI (reference sequence). This CDR3 has 14 residues. CDR3 region: CASSYRTATYEQYF. The CDR3 region has the DNA TGTGCCAGCAGTTACCGGACCGCAACCTACGAGCAGTACTTC.

This chain links TRBV5-1 with TRBJ2-2; D is undetermined. The ends were cut back, 9 bases at V and 5 bases at J, with 17 bases in the middle. CDR3 size: 14 residues. Germline V gives CDR1 SGHRS, CDR2 YFSETQ. The CDR3 loop is CATRYWVGTGELFF. CDR3 coding DNA: TGCGCCACCCGGTATTGGGTGGGGACCGGGGAGCTGTTTTTT.

The chain links TRBV7-3 to TRBJ2-1; 7 nucleotides match TRBD1. The germline V gene encodes CDR1 SGHTA and CDR2 FQGTGA. The trim removed 5 bases at V and 8 bases at J, leaving 6 bases unmatched. The CDR3 spans 13 residues. CDR3: CASSTTGLHEQFF. CDR3 nucleotide sequence: TGTGCCAGCAGCACGACAGGGCTTCATGAGCAGTTCTTC.

V is TRBV6-1 and J is TRBJ1-1, with D possibly matching TRBD1 (5 bases). Trimming shortened V by 4 bases and J by 1 base, and 7 bases separated the two germline ends. The CDR3 sequence is 13 residues long. The germline CDR1 and CDR2 sequences are MNHNS and SASEGT. In nucleotides, the CDR3 is TGTGCCAGCAGTGTTGGGGGGAACACTGAAGCTTTCTTT. Protein sequence: CASSVGGNTEAFF.

The chain recombines TRBV27 with TRBJ2-1, with a possible D match to TRBD2 (6 bases). V dropped 5 bases and J dropped 6 bases, with 14 bases sitting between them. The CDR3 length is 14 residues. CDR1 is MNHEY and CDR2 is SMNVEV in the germline V gene (reference sequence). CDR3 protein: CASSRRGGRNEQFF. DNA for the CDR3: TGTGCCAGCAGTCGGAGGGGAGGACGCAATGAGCAGTTCTTC.

The chain has TRBV10-3 and TRBJ1-1; 11 nucleotides align to TRBD1. Trimming at V came to 3 bases and at J to 11 bases, leaving 5 bases not matched to a gene. Germline-derived CDR1 and CDR2 are ENHRY and SYGVKD. The CDR3 covers 13 residues. CDR3 region: CAISDPGQGVAFF. In DNA form, the CDR3 reads TGTGCCATCAGTGATCCGGGACAGGGGGTGGCTTTCTTT.

This clone has just one count. The chain has TRBV28 and TRBJ2-5; 12 bases are a match to TRBD2. Trimming at V came to 3 bases and at J to 2 bases, leaving 10 bases not matched to a gene. CDR1 MDHEN and CDR2 SYDVKM come from the germline V gene. The length of the CDR3 is 18 residues. CDR3 loop: CASSLGIRLAGAQETQYF. The CDR3 nucleotides read TGTGCCAGCAGTTTGGGGATAAGACTAGCGGGAGCACAAGAGACCCAGTACTTC.

The chain combines TRBV19 with TRBJ2-1; no firm D call. CDR3 length: 15 amino acids. Germline CDR1 reads LNHDA; CDR2 reads SQIVND (reference sequence). Trimming removed 5 bases from V and 5 bases from J, with 16 bases in between. The chain's CDR3 is CASSGVEYTDNEQFF. The CDR3, as DNA: TGTGCCAGTAGTGGGGTAGAGTATACAGACAATGAGCAGTTCTTC.

The V call is TRBV27, the J call TRBJ2-7; perhaps D is TRBD1 or TRBD2 (5 bases each). The germline V gene has CDR1 MNHEY and CDR2 SMNVEV (reference sequence). The CDR3 is 14 amino acids. The V gene lost 2 bases and the J gene lost 7 bases, with 15 bases spanning the gap. In DNA, the CDR3 is TGTGCCAGCAGTTTAGGGGACGTTCGGAGGGAGCAGTACTTC. Translated: CASSLGDVRREQYF.

The chain recombines TRBV2 with TRBJ2-5; TRBD1 matches at 7 bases. The CDR3 loop spans 14 amino acids. Germline V lookup: CDR1 SNHLY, CDR2 FYNNEI. V shed 7 bases and J 2 bases; nucleotides not matched to a gene: 7. This CDR3 reads CASTQDRVQETQYF. For the CDR3, the DNA is TGTGCCAGCACCCAAGACAGGGTTCAAGAGACCCAGTACTTC.

This clone has just a few counts. The V call is TRBV4-1, the J call TRBJ2-7; D remains unclear. Germline V gives CDR1 MGHRA, CDR2 YSYEKL. Deletions cut 0 bases from V and 7 bases from J, with 10 bases between. This CDR3 has 13 amino acids. The CDR3 nucleotides read TGCGCCAGCAGCCAAGAAGGGTGGGAAGAGCAGTACTTC. It is translated as CASSQEGWEEQYF.

The chain recombines TRBV28 with TRBJ2-1; 7 nucleotides line up with TRBD2. This CDR3 contains 16 residues. CDR1 is MDHEN, CDR2 SYDVKM, per germline. J gave up 6 bases and V 6 bases, and 14 bases lay outside the gene matches. CDR3 residues: CASSPLISGLSNEQFF. Written as DNA, the CDR3 is TGTGCCAGCAGCCCCTTGATTAGCGGGTTATCCAATGAGCAGTTCTTC.